This T cell receptor (beta chain) was sequenced for a study of post-analysis software for immune sequencing data. About the research overall: Recorded disease courses covered relapsing-remitting, secondary progressive and progressive-relapsing multiple sclerosis. Some patients had no subtype annotation. Study results and caveats: The authors found that F measure strongly co-clustered same-batch samples. Patients with multiple sclerosis recorded significantly lower normalized Chao1 diversity than controls, the study found. Roughly 5 TRBV segments, TRBV5-6, TRBV5-1 and TRBV20-1 among them, were found more frequent in patients than controls.

Unique molecular identifiers were present in the TCR beta cDNA libraries. T cells, about 0.85 to 11 million of them, yielded about 500,000 cDNA molecules. A single record per CDR3 protein comes from TCRdb applying MiXCR to the PCR reads. The table records roughly 400,000 distinct CDR3 sequences, over 30% of them present only once. This clonotype has more than one count but fewer than ten. The antigen is undetermined. CDR3 length: 15 amino acids. Germline loops: CDR1 SGHDT, CDR2 YYEEEE. Trimming removed 6 bases from V and 1 base from J, with 16 bases in between. The sequencing input was blood. The chain combines TRBV5-6 with TRBJ1-2, with a possible D match to TRBD1 (5 bases). This TCR came from a girl aged 2-10 years with multiple sclerosis. The CDR3: CASKVRNRINYGYTF. The CDR3 coding sequence is TGTGCCAGCAAAGTGAGGAACAGGATTAACTATGGCTACACCTTC.